These T cell receptor beta chains were read from a single sample in a study of CD8 T cells in Susac syndrome. TCRdb redid the calling of the immunoSEQ multiplex PCR reads with MiXCR, one entry per CDR3 protein. Counted here are 75,000 to 100,000 distinct CDR3 sequences, about 93% occurring once; the ten biggest clones make up 0.85% to 1%. The sequenced material came from CD8+ T cells from PBMCs. All receptors derive from a human donor with Susac syndrome. Both conserved end residues are part of each CDR3. A D gene is named only where the DNA matches it firmly. Clone size appears in some rows only: once, few, many, or a class for an expanded clone.

d_call j_call v_call clone_size cdr3_aa cdr3_nt
NA TRBJ1-5 TRBV18 NA CASSPPSNQPQHF TGTGCCAGCTCACCTCCCTCTAATCAGCCCCAGCATTTT
NA TRBJ2-2 TRBV15 NA CATEGDSTGELFF TGTGCCACCGAGGGGGATAGCACCGGGGAGCTGTTTTTT
NA TRBJ2-1 TRBV11-2 NA CASSFQGSSYNEQFF TGTGCCAGCAGCTTCCAGGGAAGCTCCTACAATGAGCAGTTCTTC
TRBD2 TRBJ2-1 TRBV29-1 NA CSVPPEAGGRYNEQFF TGCAGCGTTCCTCCCGAGGCGGGAGGTAGGTACAATGAGCAGTTCTTC
TRBD1 TRBJ1-5 TRBV6-5 NA CASRQGNSNQPQHF TGTGCCAGCAGACAGGGGAATAGCAATCAGCCCCAGCATTTT
TRBD2 TRBJ2-5 TRBV29-1 once CSVEVDWERGAEETQYF TGCAGCGTTGAGGTCGATTGGGAGCGGGGGGCGGAAGAGACCCAGTACTTC
NA TRBJ2-5 TRBV27 NA CASSLYGDGWETQYF TGTGCCAGCAGTTTATACGGGGACGGGTGGGAGACCCAGTACTTC
NA TRBJ1-2 TRBV14 NA CASSQDLATSNYGYTF TGTGCCAGCAGCCAAGATTTGGCGACCTCTAACTATGGCTACACCTTC
TRBD2 TRBJ2-1 TRBV27 NA CASSRLAGEHNEQFF TGTGCCAGCAGTAGACTAGCGGGAGAACACAATGAGCAGTTCTTC
NA TRBJ2-7 TRBV27 NA CASTGAESYEQYF TGTGCCAGCACGGGAGCGGAATCCTACGAGCAGTACTTC
NA TRBJ2-7 TRBV7-2 NA CASSLGAYSYEQYF TGTGCCAGCAGCTTAGGGGCCTACTCCTACGAGCAGTACTTC
TRBD1 TRBJ2-2 TRBV29-1 NA CSAGTGLSGELFF TGCAGCGCTGGGACAGGGTTGAGCGGGGAGCTGTTTTTT
NA TRBJ1-6 TRBV4-3 NA CASSQEKGPGNSPLHF TGCGCCAGCAGCCAAGAAAAGGGTCCGGGGAATTCACCCCTCCACTTT
NA TRBJ2-3 TRBV4-2 NA CASSQDLGGEVDTQYF TGTGCCAGCAGCCAAGATCTGGGGGGAGAGGTAGATACGCAGTATTTT
TRBD2 TRBJ2-7 TRBV5-6 once CASSLGAGTSYEQYF TGTGCCAGCAGCTTAGGAGCGGGGACCTCCTACGAGCAGTACTTC
TRBD1 TRBJ2-7 TRBV27 NA CASSHGQGDYEQYF TGTGCCAGCAGCCACGGACAGGGAGACTACGAGCAGTACTTC
NA TRBJ2-3 TRBV3-1 NA CASSPTYQITDTQYF TGTGCCAGCAGCCCGACTTACCAGATTACAGATACGCAGTATTTT
NA TRBJ2-1 TRBV7-8 NA CASSLASANYNEQFF TGTGCCAGCAGCTTAGCCAGCGCCAACTACAATGAGCAGTTCTTC
NA TRBJ2-2 TRBV9 NA CASSQVGGGTLNTGELFF TGTGCCAGCAGCCAAGTGGGAGGAGGGACTCTGAACACCGGGGAGCTGTTTTTT
NA TRBJ1-1 TRBV5-1 NA CASSLGGMNTEAFF TGCGCCAGCAGCTTGGGAGGCATGAACACTGAAGCTTTCTTT
NA TRBJ1-4 TRBV2 NA CASSERGLGDLEKLFF TGTGCCAGCAGTGAAAGGGGTTTAGGAGACCTAGAAAAACTGTTTTTT
TRBD1 TRBJ2-1 TRBV7-9 NA CASSLPGQGVHEQFF TGTGCCAGCAGCTTACCGGGACAGGGTGTCCATGAGCAGTTCTTC
NA TRBJ2-7 TRBV5-4 NA CASSLFYGPGQGEQYF TGTGCCAGCAGCTTATTTTATGGTCCGGGCCAGGGTGAGCAGTACTTC
NA TRBJ1-2 TRBV11-2 few CASSNQGFYGYTF TGTGCCAGCAGCAACCAGGGGTTCTATGGCTACACCTTC
TRBD1 TRBJ1-1 TRBV3-1 once CASSQDRDREAFF TGTGCCAGCAGCCAAGATCGGGACAGGGAAGCTTTCTTT
NA TRBJ2-1 TRBV20-1 NA CSARDILSSYNEQFF TGCAGTGCTAGAGATATCCTAAGCTCCTACAATGAGCAGTTCTTC
TRBD2 TRBJ2-5 TRBV14 NA CASSHGPPGLEADQETQYF TGTGCCAGCAGCCACGGACCACCGGGACTAGAGGCGGACCAAGAGACCCAGTACTTC
TRBD2 TRBJ2-1 TRBV13 NA CASSATSGSYNEQFF TGTGCCAGCAGCGCAACTAGCGGCTCCTACAATGAGCAGTTCTTC
NA TRBJ2-3 TRBV30 NA CAWRALFSLRTDTQYF TGTGCCTGGAGGGCCCTCTTTAGCCTACGCACAGATACGCAGTATTTT
NA TRBJ2-1 TRBV20-1 NA CSARGREPYNEQFF TGCAGTGCTAGAGGAAGGGAACCCTACAATGAGCAGTTCTTC
NA TRBJ2-7 TRBV28 NA CASSGGTPGEQYF TGTGCCAGCAGTGGGGGGACTCCGGGGGAGCAGTACTTC
NA TRBJ2-3 TRBV6-2/TRBV6-3 NA CASSSGTWSTDTQYF TGTGCCAGTTCATCCGGGACATGGAGCACAGATACGCAGTATTTT
NA TRBJ2-7 TRBV15 NA CATSRSTLEAGFDEQYF TGTGCCACCAGCAGATCTACCTTAGAGGCAGGGTTCGACGAGCAGTACTTC
NA TRBJ2-7 TRBV12-3/TRBV12-4 once CASSSDRPYEQYF TGTGCCAGCAGTTCTGACCGGCCCTACGAGCAGTACTTC
NA TRBJ2-5 TRBV2 NA CASSPIGIQETQYF TGTGCCAGCAGTCCCATTGGAATCCAAGAGACCCAGTACTTC
NA TRBJ1-1 TRBV18 NA CASSPEDGLNTEAFF TGTGCCAGCTCCCCCGAGGACGGGCTGAACACTGAAGCTTTCTTT
TRBD1 TRBJ2-1 TRBV28 once CASHRDRGLNEQFF TGTGCCAGCCACCGGGACAGGGGGCTGAATGAGCAGTTCTTC